The following is a T cell receptor beta chain sequence with its context. The antigen is unknown. The sample belongs to a study of beta chain features in type 1 diabetes. Study-wide background: There was similarity between patients and healthy donors in age, gender and cell yields.

Expressed TCRB transcripts were sequenced because the isolated RNA had all been reverse transcribed beforehand. Clones were read by immunoSEQ multiplex PCR, and TCRdb kept only the in-frame ones, dropping some. Among some 160,000 clones listed, roughly 9% were seen once. Study results and caveats: Moderately but significantly shorter TCRB CDR3s were found in Type 1 diabetes patients in all four CD4+ subsets. Comparison showed that naive, central memory and Treg TCRB repertoires appeared more similar among patients than among healthy donors.

All sorted populations exceeded 98% purity. V trimming: 2 bases; J trimming: 9 bases; junction bases outside the gene matches: 4. Looked up from germline, CDR1 is LGHNA and CDR2 is YNFKEQ. The CDR3 extends over 15 amino acids. The TCR originated in a woman aged 25 to 39 with type 1 diabetes. The sequenced material came from central memory CD4+ T cells from blood. The gene calls are TRBV4-2 and TRBJ2-1; 13 positions agree with TRBD2. CDR3 protein: CASSQPGTSGTEQFF. CDR3 sequence (DNA): TGTGCCAGCAGCCAACCCGGGACTAGCGGGACTGAGCAGTTCTTC.